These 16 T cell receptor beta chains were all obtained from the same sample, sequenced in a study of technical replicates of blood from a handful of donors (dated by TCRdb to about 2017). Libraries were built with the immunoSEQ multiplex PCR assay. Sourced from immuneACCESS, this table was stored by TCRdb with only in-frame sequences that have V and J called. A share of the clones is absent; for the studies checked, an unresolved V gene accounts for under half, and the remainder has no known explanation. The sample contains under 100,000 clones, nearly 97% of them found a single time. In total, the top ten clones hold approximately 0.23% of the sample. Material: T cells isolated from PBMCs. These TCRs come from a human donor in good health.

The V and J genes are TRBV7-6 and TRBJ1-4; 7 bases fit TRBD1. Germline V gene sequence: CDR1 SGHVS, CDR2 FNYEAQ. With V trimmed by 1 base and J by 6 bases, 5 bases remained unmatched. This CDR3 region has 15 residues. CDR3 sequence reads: CASSLGGDSYEKLFF. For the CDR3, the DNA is TGTGCCAGCAGCTTAGGGGGGGACAGCTATGAAAAACTGTTTTTT.

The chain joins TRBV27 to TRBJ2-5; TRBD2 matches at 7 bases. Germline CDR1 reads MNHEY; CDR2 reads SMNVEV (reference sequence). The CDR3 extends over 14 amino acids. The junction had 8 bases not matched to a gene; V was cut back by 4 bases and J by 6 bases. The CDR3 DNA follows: TGTGCCAGCAGTTCCCCCGCGGGAGCAAAGACCCAGTACTTC. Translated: CASSSPAGAKTQYF.

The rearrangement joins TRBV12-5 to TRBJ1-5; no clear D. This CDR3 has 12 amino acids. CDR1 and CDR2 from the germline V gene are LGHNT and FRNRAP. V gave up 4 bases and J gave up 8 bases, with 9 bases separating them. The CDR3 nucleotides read TGTGCTAGTGGTTCCCTAGCGGAGCCCCAGCATTTT. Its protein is CASGSLAEPQHF.

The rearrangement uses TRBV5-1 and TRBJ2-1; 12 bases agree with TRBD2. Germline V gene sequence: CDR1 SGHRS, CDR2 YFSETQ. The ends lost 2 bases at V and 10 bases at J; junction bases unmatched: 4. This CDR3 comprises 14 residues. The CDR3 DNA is TGCGCCAGCAGCTTCTCCGGGACTAGCGGGGAGCAGTTCTTC. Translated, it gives CASSFSGTSGEQFF.

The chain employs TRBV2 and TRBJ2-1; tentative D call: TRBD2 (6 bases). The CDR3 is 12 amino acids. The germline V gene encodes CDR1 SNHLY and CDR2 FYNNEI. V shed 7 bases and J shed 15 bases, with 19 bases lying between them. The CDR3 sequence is CASIPHGGSAFF. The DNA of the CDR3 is TGTGCCAGCATCCCCCATGGGGGGTCCGCGTTCTTC.

The chain's CDR3 is CASSPDRAGGEQYF. The DNA for the CDR3 is TGTGCCAGCAGCCCGGACAGAGCCGGAGGTGAGCAGTACTTC. The J gene is TRBJ2-7, the V gene TRBV5-4; perhaps TRBD1 as D (6 bases). This CDR3 comprises 14 residues. Germline V lookup: CDR1 SGHNT, CDR2 YYREEE (reference sequence). V lost 4 bases, J lost 7 bases, and 18 bases lay in between.

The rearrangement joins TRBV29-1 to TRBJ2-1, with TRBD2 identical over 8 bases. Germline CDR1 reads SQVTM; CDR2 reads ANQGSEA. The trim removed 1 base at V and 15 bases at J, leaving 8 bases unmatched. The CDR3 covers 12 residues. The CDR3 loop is CSVEAAGTSLFF. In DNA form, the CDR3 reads TGCAGCGTTGAAGCTGCCGGGACTAGTCTGTTCTTC.

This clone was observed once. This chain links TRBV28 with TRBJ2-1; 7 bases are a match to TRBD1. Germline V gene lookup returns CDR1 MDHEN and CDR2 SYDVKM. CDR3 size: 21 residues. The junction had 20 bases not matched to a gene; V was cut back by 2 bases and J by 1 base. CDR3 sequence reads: CASSLPRPSPDRDLSYNEQFF. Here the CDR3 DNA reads TGTGCCAGCAGTTTACCTCGACCGTCTCCTGACAGGGACCTATCCTACAATGAGCAGTTCTTC. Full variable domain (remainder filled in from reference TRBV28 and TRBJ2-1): DVKVTQSSRYLVKRTGEKVFLECVQDMDHENMFWYRQDPGLGLRLIYFSYDVKMKEKGDIPEGYSVSREKKERFSLILESASTNQTSMYLCASSLPRPSPDRDLSYNEQFFGPGTRLTVL.

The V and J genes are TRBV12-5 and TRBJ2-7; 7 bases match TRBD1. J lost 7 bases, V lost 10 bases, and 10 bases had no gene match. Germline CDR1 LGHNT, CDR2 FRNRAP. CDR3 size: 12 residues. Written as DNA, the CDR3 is TGTGCTACCCGTAAGGGGGCAGGAGAGCAGTACTTC. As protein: CATRKGAGEQYF.

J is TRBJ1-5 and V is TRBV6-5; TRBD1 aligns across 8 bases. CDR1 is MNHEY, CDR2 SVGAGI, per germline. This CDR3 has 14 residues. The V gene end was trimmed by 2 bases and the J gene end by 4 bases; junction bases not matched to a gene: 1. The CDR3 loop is CASSYRTGNQPQHF. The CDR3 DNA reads TGTGCCAGCAGTTACCGGACAGGGAATCAGCCCCAGCATTTT.

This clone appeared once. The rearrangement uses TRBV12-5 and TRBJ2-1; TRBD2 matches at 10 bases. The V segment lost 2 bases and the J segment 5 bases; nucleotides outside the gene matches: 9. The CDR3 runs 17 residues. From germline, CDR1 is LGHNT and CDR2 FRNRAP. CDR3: CASGLILLAGAHNEQFF. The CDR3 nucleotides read TGTGCTAGTGGTTTGATACTGCTAGCGGGGGCTCACAATGAGCAGTTCTTC.

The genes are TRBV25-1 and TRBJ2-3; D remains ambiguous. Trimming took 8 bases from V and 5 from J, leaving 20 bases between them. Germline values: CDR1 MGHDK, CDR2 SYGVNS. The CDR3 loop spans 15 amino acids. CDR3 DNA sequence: TGTGCCAGCGGCCCCTCGGAGATCCCAGAAGATACGCAGTATTTT. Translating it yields CASGPSEIPEDTQYF. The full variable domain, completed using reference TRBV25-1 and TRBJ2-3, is EADIYQTPRYLVIGTGKKITLECSQTMGHDKMYWYQQDPGMELHLIHYSYGVNSTEKGDLSSESTVSRIRTEHFPLTLESARPSHTSQYLCASGPSEIPEDTQYFGPGTRLTVL.

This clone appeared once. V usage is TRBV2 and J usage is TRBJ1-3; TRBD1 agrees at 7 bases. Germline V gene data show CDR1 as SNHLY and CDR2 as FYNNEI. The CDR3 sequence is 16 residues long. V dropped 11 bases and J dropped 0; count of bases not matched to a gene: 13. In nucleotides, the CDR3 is TGTGCCTTCTCCGGGACAGAAATTGCCTCTGGAAACACCATATATTTT. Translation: CAFSGTEIASGNTIYF.

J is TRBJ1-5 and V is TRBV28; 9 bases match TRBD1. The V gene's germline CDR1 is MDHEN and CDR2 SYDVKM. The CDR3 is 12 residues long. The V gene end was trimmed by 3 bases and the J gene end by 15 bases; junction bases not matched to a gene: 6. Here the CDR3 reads CASSLGGGQGHF. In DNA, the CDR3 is TGTGCCAGCAGTTTGGGGGGGGGACAGGGGCATTTT.

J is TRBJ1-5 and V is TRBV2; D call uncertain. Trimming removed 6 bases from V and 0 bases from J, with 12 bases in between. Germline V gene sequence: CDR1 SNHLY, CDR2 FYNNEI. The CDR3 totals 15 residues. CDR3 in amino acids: CASRRADYSNQPQHF. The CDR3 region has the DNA TGTGCCAGCAGGAGGGCAGACTATAGCAATCAGCCCCAGCATTTT.

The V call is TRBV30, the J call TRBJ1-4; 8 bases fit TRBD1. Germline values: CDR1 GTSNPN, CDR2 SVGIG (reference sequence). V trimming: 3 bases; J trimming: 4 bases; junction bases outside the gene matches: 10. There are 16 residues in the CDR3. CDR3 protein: CAWSRGQGLGNEKLFF. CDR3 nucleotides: TGTGCCTGGAGCAGAGGACAGGGCCTTGGTAATGAAAAACTGTTTTTT.